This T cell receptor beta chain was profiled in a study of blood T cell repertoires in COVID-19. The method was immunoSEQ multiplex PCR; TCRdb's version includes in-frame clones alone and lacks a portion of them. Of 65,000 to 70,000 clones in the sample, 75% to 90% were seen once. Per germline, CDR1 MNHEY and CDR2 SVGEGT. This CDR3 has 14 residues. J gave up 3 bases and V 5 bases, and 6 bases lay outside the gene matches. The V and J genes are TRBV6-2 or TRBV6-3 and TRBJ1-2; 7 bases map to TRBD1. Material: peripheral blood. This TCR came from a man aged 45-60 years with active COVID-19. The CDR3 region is CASSQKGTDYGYTF. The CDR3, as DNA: TGTGCCAGCAGTCAAAAAGGGACAGACTATGGCTACACCTTC.